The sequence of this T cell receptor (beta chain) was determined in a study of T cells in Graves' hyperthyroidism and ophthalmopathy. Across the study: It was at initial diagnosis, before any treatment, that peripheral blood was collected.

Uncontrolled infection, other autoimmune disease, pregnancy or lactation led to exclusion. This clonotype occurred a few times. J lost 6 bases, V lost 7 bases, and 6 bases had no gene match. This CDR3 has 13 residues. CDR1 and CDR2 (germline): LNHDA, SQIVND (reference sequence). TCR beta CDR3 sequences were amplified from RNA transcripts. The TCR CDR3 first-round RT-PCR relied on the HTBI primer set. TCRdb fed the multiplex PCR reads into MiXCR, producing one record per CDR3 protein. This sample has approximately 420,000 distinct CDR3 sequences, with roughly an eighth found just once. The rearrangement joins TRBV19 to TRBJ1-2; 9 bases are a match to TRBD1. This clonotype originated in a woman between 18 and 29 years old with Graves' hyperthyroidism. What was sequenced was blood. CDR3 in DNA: TGTGCCAGTACATCGGACAGGGGAGATGGCTACACCTTC. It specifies CASTSDRGDGYTF.